This is a list of T cell receptor beta chains from one sample in a study of T cell responses to AZD1222 COVID-19 vaccine. The table came from immunoSEQ multiplex PCR; TCRdb's copy has only in-frame clones and leaves some out. The data hold around 140,000 clones, with roughly 92% observed a single time. Sequenced here: peripheral blood, sampled on day 0 of AZD1222 vaccination. The source of these receptors is an adult in good health. Both conserved end residues are part of each CDR3. The order of the fields is D gene, V gene, clone size, J gene, CDR3 DNA, CDR3 protein. A D gene is named only where the DNA matches it firmly. Size values are once, few and many counts, or a class for expanded clones, and some rows have none.

d_call: NA
v_call: TRBV5-4
clone_size: NA
j_call: TRBJ1-6
cdr3_nt: TGTGCCAGCAGCTTATCATGGGTTAAGGATTCACCCCTCCACTTT
cdr3_aa: CASSLSWVKDSPLHF

d_call: NA
v_call: TRBV5-5
clone_size: NA
j_call: TRBJ1-2
cdr3_nt: TGTGCCAGCAGCTTGGTAGCAGGAGGTTACTATGGCTACACCTTC
cdr3_aa: CASSLVAGGYYGYTF

d_call: TRBD1
v_call: TRBV2
clone_size: NA
j_call: TRBJ1-2
cdr3_nt: TGTGCCAGCAGTACAGGGGGCGGTGGCTACACCTTC
cdr3_aa: CASSTGGGGYTF

d_call: NA
v_call: TRBV28
clone_size: NA
j_call: TRBJ2-7
cdr3_nt: TGTGCCAGCAGGGACGAGGGGGGCTCCTACGAGCAGTACTTC
cdr3_aa: CASRDEGGSYEQYF

d_call: NA
v_call: TRBV19
clone_size: NA
j_call: TRBJ1-5
cdr3_nt: TGTGCCAGTAGTATAGATCGGGTGACGGCCTATAGCAATCAGCCCCAGCATTTT
cdr3_aa: CASSIDRVTAYSNQPQHF

d_call: TRBD2
v_call: TRBV27
clone_size: once
j_call: TRBJ2-3
cdr3_nt: TGTGCCAGCAGTTTATATCCGCCGCCTAGCGGGAGGGCCAGGTTCACAGATACGCAGTATTTT
cdr3_aa: CASSLYPPPSGRARFTDTQYF

d_call: TRBD1
v_call: TRBV28
clone_size: NA
j_call: TRBJ1-4
cdr3_nt: TGTGCCAGCAGTTTTCGAGCCGGGACAGGGGATTCGGGTCTTGAAAAACTGTTTTTT
cdr3_aa: CASSFRAGTGDSGLEKLFF

d_call: NA
v_call: TRBV5-4
clone_size: NA
j_call: TRBJ1-5
cdr3_nt: TGTGCCAGCAGCTTGGGTGGCGTTAGCAATCAGCCCCAGCATTTT
cdr3_aa: CASSLGGVSNQPQHF

d_call: NA
v_call: TRBV12-3/TRBV12-4
clone_size: NA
j_call: TRBJ2-2
cdr3_nt: TGTGCCAGCAGTTACACTAACACCGGGGAGCTGTTTTTT
cdr3_aa: CASSYTNTGELFF

d_call: NA
v_call: TRBV7-9
clone_size: NA
j_call: TRBJ2-1
cdr3_nt: TGTGCCAGCAGCTTAGGGTCTGCACATGAGCAGTTCTTC
cdr3_aa: CASSLGSAHEQFF

d_call: NA
v_call: TRBV7-3
clone_size: NA
j_call: TRBJ1-1
cdr3_nt: TGTGCCAGCAGTTCAGGGGCAAGGACTGAAGCTTTCTTT
cdr3_aa: CASSSGARTEAFF

d_call: NA
v_call: TRBV10-3
clone_size: NA
j_call: TRBJ1-1
cdr3_nt: TGTGCCATCAGAGTGACAGAAACTGAAGCTTTCTTT
cdr3_aa: CAIRVTETEAFF

d_call: NA
v_call: TRBV5-1
clone_size: NA
j_call: TRBJ1-5
cdr3_nt: TGCGCCAGCAGCTTGGGACAGTCGGACAATCAGCCCCAGCATTTT
cdr3_aa: CASSLGQSDNQPQHF

d_call: TRBD1
v_call: TRBV5-1
clone_size: few
j_call: TRBJ1-1
cdr3_nt: TGCGCCAGCAGCCGGAGGGACAGGGCCACTGAAGCTTTCTTT
cdr3_aa: CASSRRDRATEAFF

d_call: TRBD1
v_call: TRBV9
clone_size: NA
j_call: TRBJ2-3
cdr3_nt: TGTGCCAGCAGCGCAGGACAGGGGGGCATAGATACGCAGTATTTT
cdr3_aa: CASSAGQGGIDTQYF

d_call: NA
v_call: TRBV7-9
clone_size: once
j_call: TRBJ2-3
cdr3_nt: TGTGCCCTGACTAAGGAAGCTGAAATTAGCACAGATACGCAGTATTTT
cdr3_aa: CALTKEAEISTDTQYF

d_call: TRBD2
v_call: TRBV7-9
clone_size: NA
j_call: TRBJ2-7
cdr3_nt: TGTGCCAGCGGGAGCGGGAGGGCCCGGGAGCAGTACTTC
cdr3_aa: CASGSGRAREQYF

d_call: NA
v_call: TRBV2
clone_size: NA
j_call: TRBJ1-4
cdr3_nt: TGTGCCAGCAAGGCCGGGCTGGGTGCTTTGGCTAATGAAAAACTGTTTTTT
cdr3_aa: CASKAGLGALANEKLFF

d_call: NA
v_call: TRBV14
clone_size: NA
j_call: TRBJ2-2
cdr3_nt: TGTGCCAGCAGCCAAGATCAGAGAACCGGGGAGCTGTTTTTT
cdr3_aa: CASSQDQRTGELFF

d_call: NA
v_call: TRBV18
clone_size: NA
j_call: TRBJ2-2
cdr3_nt: TGTGCCAGCTCACCACCGGAGAGCTTCCCCGGGGAGCTGTTTTTT
cdr3_aa: CASSPPESFPGELFF

d_call: TRBD2
v_call: TRBV5-1
clone_size: NA
j_call: TRBJ2-1
cdr3_nt: TGCGCCAGCAGCTTGGTGGCTAGCGGGTACTTAAGCTCCTACAATGAGCAGTTCTTC
cdr3_aa: CASSLVASGYLSSYNEQFF

d_call: NA
v_call: TRBV5-1
clone_size: NA
j_call: TRBJ2-7
cdr3_nt: TGCGCCAGCAGCTTGACGGCAGACCAGGGTTACGAGCAGTACTTC
cdr3_aa: CASSLTADQGYEQYF

d_call: NA
v_call: TRBV19
clone_size: NA
j_call: TRBJ1-1
cdr3_nt: TGTGCCAGTAGTTCGCAGGGGTCTGGCACTGAAGCTTTCTTT
cdr3_aa: CASSSQGSGTEAFF

d_call: NA
v_call: TRBV28
clone_size: NA
j_call: TRBJ1-6
cdr3_nt: TGTGCCAGCGGGACCTATAGAGAATCACCCCTCCACTTT
cdr3_aa: CASGTYRESPLHF

d_call: NA
v_call: TRBV12-3/TRBV12-4
clone_size: NA
j_call: TRBJ1-2
cdr3_nt: TGTGCCAGCAGTTTCGAAAGAAACTATGGCTACACCTTC
cdr3_aa: CASSFERNYGYTF

d_call: NA
v_call: TRBV19
clone_size: once
j_call: TRBJ2-6
cdr3_nt: TGTGCCAGCGGATTGGGGGGCCCTCTAGATGTCCTGACTTTC
cdr3_aa: CASGLGGPLDVLTF

d_call: TRBD1
v_call: TRBV25-1
clone_size: NA
j_call: TRBJ1-1
cdr3_nt: TGTGCCAGCAGTACGCGACAGGGCCTGAACACTGAAGCTTTCTTT
cdr3_aa: CASSTRQGLNTEAFF

d_call: TRBD1
v_call: TRBV7-9
clone_size: NA
j_call: TRBJ1-1
cdr3_nt: TGTGCCAGCAGCTTAGCGCTTGGGACAGGGAGGAACACTGAAGCTTTCTTT
cdr3_aa: CASSLALGTGRNTEAFF

d_call: NA
v_call: TRBV5-1
clone_size: NA
j_call: TRBJ1-4
cdr3_nt: TGCGCCAGCAGCTTAATCGGGACACGAGAGGAAAAACTGTTTTTT
cdr3_aa: CASSLIGTREEKLFF

d_call: NA
v_call: TRBV28
clone_size: NA
j_call: TRBJ2-7
cdr3_nt: TGTGCCAGCAGTCTCCGTTCAGGGGGGATCTACGAGCAGTACTTC
cdr3_aa: CASSLRSGGIYEQYF

d_call: NA
v_call: TRBV18
clone_size: NA
j_call: TRBJ2-7
cdr3_nt: TGTGCCAGCACGTTTACGGGGAAGACTTACGAGCAGTACTTC
cdr3_aa: CASTFTGKTYEQYF

d_call: TRBD2
v_call: TRBV28
clone_size: NA
j_call: TRBJ2-3
cdr3_nt: TGTGCCAGCACCCGCAGTCTAGCGCTGGGGGGGGATACGCAGTATTTT
cdr3_aa: CASTRSLALGGDTQYF

d_call: TRBD1
v_call: TRBV30
clone_size: NA
j_call: TRBJ1-2
cdr3_nt: TGTGCCTGGAGTGTAACCCACAGGGGAGGCTACACCTTC
cdr3_aa: CAWSVTHRGGYTF

d_call: NA
v_call: TRBV5-1
clone_size: once
j_call: TRBJ2-2
cdr3_nt: TGCGCCAGCAGCACAAGACCGAACACCGGGGAGCTGTTTTTT
cdr3_aa: CASSTRPNTGELFF

d_call: TRBD2
v_call: TRBV6-5
clone_size: NA
j_call: TRBJ2-7
cdr3_nt: TGTGCCAGCAAAGTGCGGGAGGGTCCCTACGAGCAGTACTTC
cdr3_aa: CASKVREGPYEQYF

d_call: NA
v_call: TRBV7-2
clone_size: NA
j_call: TRBJ1-5
cdr3_nt: TGTGCCAGCAGCTTAATGTCAATCAATCAGCCCCAGCATTTT
cdr3_aa: CASSLMSINQPQHF

d_call: NA
v_call: TRBV15
clone_size: NA
j_call: TRBJ2-7
cdr3_nt: TGTGCCACCAGCAGGGGAGGGACAGCCTACGAGCAGTACTTC
cdr3_aa: CATSRGGTAYEQYF